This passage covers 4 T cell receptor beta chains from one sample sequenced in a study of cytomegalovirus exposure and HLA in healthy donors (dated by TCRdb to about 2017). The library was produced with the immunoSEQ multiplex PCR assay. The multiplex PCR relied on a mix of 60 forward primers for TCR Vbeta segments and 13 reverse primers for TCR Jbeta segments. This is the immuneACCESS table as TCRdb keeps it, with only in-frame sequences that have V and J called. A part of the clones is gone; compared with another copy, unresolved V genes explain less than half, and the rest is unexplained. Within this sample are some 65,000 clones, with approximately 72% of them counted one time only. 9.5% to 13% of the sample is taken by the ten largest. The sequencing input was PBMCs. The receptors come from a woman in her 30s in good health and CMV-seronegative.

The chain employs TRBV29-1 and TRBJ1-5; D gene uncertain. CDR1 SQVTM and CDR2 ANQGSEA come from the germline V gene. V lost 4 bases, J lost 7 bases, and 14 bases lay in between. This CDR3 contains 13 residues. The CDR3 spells CSVVINGEQPQHF. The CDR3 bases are TGCAGCGTTGTTATAAACGGTGAGCAGCCCCAGCATTTT.

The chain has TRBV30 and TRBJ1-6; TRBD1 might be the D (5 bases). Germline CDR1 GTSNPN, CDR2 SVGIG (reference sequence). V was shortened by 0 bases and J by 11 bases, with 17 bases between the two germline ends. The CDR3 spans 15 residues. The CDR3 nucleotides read TGTGCCTGGAGTGTAGGACGGCTTGGGGGGGCACCCCTCCACTTT. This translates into CAWSVGRLGGAPLHF.

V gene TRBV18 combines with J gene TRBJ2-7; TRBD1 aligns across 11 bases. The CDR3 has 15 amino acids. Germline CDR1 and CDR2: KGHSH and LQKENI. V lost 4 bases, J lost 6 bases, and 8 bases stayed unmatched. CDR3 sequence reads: CASSLYGTGGGEQYF. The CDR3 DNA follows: TGTGCCAGCTCACTATACGGGACAGGGGGTGGCGAGCAGTACTTC.

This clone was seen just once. This CDR3 reads CAIRAAGFIGYTF. The CDR3 region has the DNA TGTGCCATCAGGGCAGCGGGGTTTATCGGCTACACCTTC. This sequence joins TRBV10-3 and TRBJ1-2; D is ambiguous. The length of the CDR3 is 13 residues. Germline CDR1 ENHRY, CDR2 SYGVKD. The V gene lost 6 bases and the J gene lost 8 bases, with 16 bases spanning the gap.